This is a list of T cell receptor beta chains from one sample in a study of T cell changes during pregnancy in multiple sclerosis. Measured with immunoSEQ multiplex PCR; TCRdb has only the in-frame clones, and not every one. Of about 64,000 clones in the sample, less than 95% were seen once. This material consisted of peripheral blood, taken in the third trimester of pregnancy. All receptors derive from a female donor in good health, enrolled as a control in a pregnancy study. Each CDR3 is given without its conserved first and last residue.

v_call | cdr3_aa
TRBV9 | ASSPDHFGGTEAF
TRBV7-2 | ASSLETSGYNEQF
TRBV18 | ASSLGTSGSYEQY
TRBV4-3 | ASSPGSSGVEQY
TRBV5-8 | ASRPGQDNSPLH
TRBV5-1 | ASSLLFASGGDSEQF
TRBV2 | AHIHRGQLYNEQF
TRBV21-1 | ASSKESQRGNYEQY
TRBV5-6 | ASSLEGGLGSPLH
TRBV5-1 | ASSPGLAGAWY
TRBV11-3 | ASLHRDTQY
TRBV30 | AWSGSMAEAF
TRBV6-5 | ASSHKRGETQY
TRBV7-2 | ASSPRTSQNHNEQF